The 15 T cell receptor beta chains in this list originate from one sample, sequenced in a study of shared clonotypes between healthy human individuals (dated by TCRdb to about 2020). CD8 naive samples were obtained by positive selection for CCR7 among CD45RO-negative cells, yielding a CD45RA+CCR7+ population from which TemRA cells were excluded. The library was made by the immunoSEQ multiplex PCR assay. TCRdb took over this immuneACCESS table, retaining in-frame rearrangements with V and J assigned. Such tables are incomplete; in checked studies, under half of the missing clones stem from an unresolved V gene, and the remainder is unexplained. The sample has about 2 million clones on record, 85% to 95% of them singletons. Roughly 1.1% of the sample is in the top ten clones. Input material: naive CD8+ T cells sorted from blood. Per the publication, the cell subset or site label means: CD45RA+CCR7+. The source is a man aged 18 to 29 in good health.

The rearrangement joins TRBV5-1 to TRBJ2-1; either TRBD1 or TRBD2 may fit D (5 bases each). The germline V gene has CDR1 SGHRS and CDR2 YFSETQ. V lost 2 bases, J lost 4 bases, and 13 bases lay in between. CDR3 size: 15 residues. CDR3 coding DNA: TGCGCCAGCAGCTTAGACGACGGGGCTTACAATGAGCAGTTCTTC. It is translated as CASSLDDGAYNEQFF.

In this sample, this clone turned up once. CDR3 amino acids: CASSVVVGNTDTQYF. In DNA form, the CDR3 reads TGTGCCAGCAGCGTAGTGGTGGGGAACACAGATACGCAGTATTTT. This sequence joins TRBV9 and TRBJ2-3; D is uncertain. This CDR3 comprises 15 residues. The V and J ends lost 0 bases and 2 bases respectively, with 10 bases between them. Germline V gene lookup returns CDR1 SGDLS and CDR2 YYNGEE.

The chain recombines TRBV9 with TRBJ2-2, with unresolved D. Germline V gene lookup returns CDR1 SGDLS and CDR2 YYNGEE. Trimming stripped 0 bases from V and 0 bases from J, with 15 bases between. The CDR3 has 18 residues. DNA of the CDR3: TGTGCCAGCAGCGTAGAGGGCGGAGTAAACGCGAACACCGGGGAGCTGTTTTTT. Protein product: CASSVEGGVNANTGELFF.

On this clone: At the DNA level, this CDR3 is encoded by other sequences in the same sample as well. The genes are TRBV9 and TRBJ2-5; weak D call: TRBD2 (6 bases). With 0 bases removed from V and 5 bases from J, the gap between germline ends came to 8 bases. CDR1 SGDLS and CDR2 YYNGEE come from the germline V gene. The CDR3 is made up of 13 amino acids. CDR3 protein: CASSVAGEETQYF. The DNA of the CDR3 is TGTGCCAGCAGCGTAGCGGGGGAGGAGACCCAGTACTTC.

This clone was observed a few times. The CDR3 bases are TGTGCCAGCAGCTCCACAGGGGCCGCAATGGATGGCTACACCTTC. Amino acid sequence: CASSSTGAAMDGYTF. The rearrangement joins TRBV7-9 to TRBJ1-2; 7 bases match TRBD1. The CDR3 spans 15 residues. From germline, CDR1 is SEHNR and CDR2 FQNEAQ (reference sequence). Unmatched junction bases numbered 11, after V lost 4 bases and J lost 6 bases.

The chain joins TRBV5-5 to TRBJ2-7; D ambiguous. The CDR3 is 17 residues long. The V gene's germline CDR1 is SGHKS and CDR2 YYEKEE (reference sequence). Trimming cost V 4 bases and J 3 bases, with 23 bases left between them. The CDR3 DNA reads TGTGCCAGCAGCCGCCTCCCCGAGACACGGCTCAACTACGAGCAGTACTTC. Encoded protein: CASSRLPETRLNYEQYF.

The V and J genes are TRBV7-9 and TRBJ2-1; 9 nucleotides agree with TRBD2. Germline V gives CDR1 SEHNR, CDR2 FQNEAQ (reference sequence). The junction had 4 bases not matched to a gene; V was cut back by 5 bases and J by 5 bases. The CDR3 spans 14 residues. DNA of the CDR3: TGTGCCAGCAGCGCGGGAGGGCGGCACAATGAGCAGTTCTTC. This encodes CASSAGGRHNEQFF.

The chain employs TRBV4-3 and TRBJ2-1, with 12 bases matching TRBD2. CDR3 size: 16 residues. Per germline, CDR1 LGHNA and CDR2 YSLEER. J lost 7 bases, V lost 0 bases, and 4 bases had no gene match. The CDR3, as DNA: TGCGCCAGCAGCCAAGACACTAGCGGGAGGTTAAATGAGCAGTTCTTC. The encoded protein is CASSQDTSGRLNEQFF.

To note about this clone: This specimen includes other DNA sequences encoding the same CDR3. V gene TRBV9 combines with J gene TRBJ2-7, with unresolved D. The CDR3 consists of 12 residues. Germline V gene data show CDR1 as SGDLS and CDR2 as YYNGEE. The germline V and J ends were trimmed by 0 bases and 5 bases, with 6 bases remaining between them. The CDR3 loop is CASSVDGDEQYF. Here the CDR3 DNA reads TGTGCCAGCAGCGTAGATGGGGACGAGCAGTACTTC.

This clone has just one count. The chain employs TRBV9 and TRBJ1-1, with D uncertain. CDR1 SGDLS and CDR2 YYNGEE come from the germline V gene. The ends were cut back, 0 bases at V and 4 bases at J, with 7 bases in the middle. CDR3 length: 13 residues. CDR3 residues: CASSVGISTEAFF. The CDR3 DNA reads TGTGCCAGCAGCGTAGGTATCAGCACTGAAGCTTTCTTT.

The chain combines TRBV2 with TRBJ1-1; a possible D gene is TRBD1 (5 bases). Per the germline V gene, CDR1 is SNHLY and CDR2 is FYNNEI. Trimming removed 3 bases from V and 0 bases from J, with 14 bases in between. The CDR3 has 16 residues. The CDR3 DNA reads TGTGCCAGCAGTGAGGGAATTCAGGGATTGAACACTGAAGCTTTCTTT. Translated: CASSEGIQGLNTEAFF.

This rearrangement joins TRBV7-9 to TRBJ2-3, with TRBD1 as a possible D gene (5 bases). The V gene lost 1 base and the J gene lost 6 bases, with 8 bases spanning the gap. The CDR3 is 13 amino acids. From germline, CDR1 is SEHNR and CDR2 FQNEAQ (reference sequence). CDR3 protein: CASSLEGWDTQYF. The CDR3 nucleotides are TGTGCCAGCAGCTTAGAGGGGTGGGATACGCAGTATTTT.

This chain connects TRBV5-1 to TRBJ2-7; 7 nucleotides match TRBD1. J gave up 3 bases and V 4 bases, and 13 bases lay outside the gene matches. This CDR3 has 16 amino acids. Germline V CDR1 and CDR2: SGHRS, YFSETQ. CDR3 nucleotides: TGCGCCAGCAGCCTCATATGGGACAGCCCTCACTACGAGCAGTACTTC. This sequence encodes CASSLIWDSPHYEQYF.

This chain joins TRBV19 and TRBJ1-1; D is ambiguous. In germline, CDR1 is LNHDA, CDR2 SQIVND (reference sequence). Trimming removed 3 bases at V and 8 bases at J, with 13 bases between. The CDR3 contains 13 residues. The DNA for the CDR3 is TGTGCCAGTAGTATCTTTGGGTCGCCAGAAGCTTTCTTT. It encodes CASSIFGSPEAFF.

The V call is TRBV7-6, the J call TRBJ2-7, with D maybe TRBD2 (6 bases). CDR1 is SGHVS and CDR2 is FNYEAQ in the germline V gene. V lost 2 bases and J 0 bases, leaving 17 bases between the germline ends. This CDR3 is 17 amino acids long. CDR3 coding DNA: TGTGCCAGCAGCTTATCGGTCCGGGACGGGAGCTCCTACGAGCAGTACTTC. Translated: CASSLSVRDGSSYEQYF.